This T cell receptor beta chain appears in the sequencing data of a study of blood T cell repertoires in COVID-19. With V trimmed by 2 bases and J by 5 bases, 8 bases remained unmatched. The CDR3 is 15 amino acids. Per germline, CDR1 WSHSY and CDR2 SAAADI. The method was immunoSEQ multiplex PCR; TCRdb's version includes in-frame clones alone and lacks a portion of them. The sample has about 300,000 clones; roughly 90% are singletons. Material for sequencing was peripheral blood. This rearrangement joins TRBV10-2 to TRBJ2-5; 7 positions match TRBD1. The source of this sequence is a man aged 18 to 30 who had recovered from COVID-19. The CDR3 here is CASSEGQVDVETQYF. In DNA, the CDR3 is TGCGCCAGCAGTGAGGGACAGGTCGACGTGGAGACCCAGTACTTC.